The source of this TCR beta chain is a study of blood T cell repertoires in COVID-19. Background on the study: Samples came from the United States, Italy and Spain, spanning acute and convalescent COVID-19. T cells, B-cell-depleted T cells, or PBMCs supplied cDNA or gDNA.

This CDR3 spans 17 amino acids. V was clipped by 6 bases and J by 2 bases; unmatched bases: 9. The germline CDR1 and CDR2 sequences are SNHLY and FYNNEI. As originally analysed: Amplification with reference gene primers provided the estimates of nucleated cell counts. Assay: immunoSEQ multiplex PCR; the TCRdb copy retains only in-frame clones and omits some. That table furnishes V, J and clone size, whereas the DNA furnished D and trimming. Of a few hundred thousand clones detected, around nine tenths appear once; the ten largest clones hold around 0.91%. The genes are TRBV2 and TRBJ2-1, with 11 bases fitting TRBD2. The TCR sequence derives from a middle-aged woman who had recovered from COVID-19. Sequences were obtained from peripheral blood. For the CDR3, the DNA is TGTGCCAGCAGGCGGGTAGCGGGAGGGGGGGCCTACAATGAGCAGTTCTTC. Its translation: CASRRVAGGGAYNEQFF.